Listed below are T cell receptor beta chains from one sample, sequenced in a study of control samples from healthy donors and cancer patients. The method was immunoSEQ multiplex PCR; TCRdb's version includes in-frame clones alone and lacks a portion of them. The sample has 70,000 to 85,000 clones; around 91% are singletons. Specimen: blood. Every receptor here comes from a man aged 50-59 years in good health. The CDR3 runs from the conserved cysteine through the conserved F or W. D genes are given only for firm matches. A clone size is listed for some rows: how often the clone was seen (once, few, many), or a class if it is expanded.

TRBD1	-	TRBV7-7	TRBJ2-3	TGTGCCAGCAGCCCCGGTGCCAGGGGGACAGATACGCAGTATTTT	CASSPGARGTDTQYF
TRBD1	-	TRBV12-5	TRBJ1-1	TGTGCTAGTGGTTTTGAGGGGGCGAGTGAAGCTTTCTTT	CASGFEGASEAFF
-	-	TRBV4-3	TRBJ2-2	TGCGCCAGCAGCCAAGATCAGGCAGGTCCCGGGGAGCTGTTTTTT	CASSQDQAGPGELFF
TRBD1	-	TRBV3-1/TRBV3-2	TRBJ2-1	TGTGCCAGCAGCTCGGGACAGGGCTACAATGAGCAGTTCTTC	CASSSGQGYNEQFF
TRBD1	-	TRBV4-2	TRBJ1-5	TGTGCCAGCAGCCAAGCATCGACAATTCAGGGGGGGCAGCCCCAGCATTTT	CASSQASTIQGGQPQHF
-	-	TRBV20-1	TRBJ1-2	TGCAGTGCTAGACACAGCAATGGCTACACCTTC	CSARHSNGYTF
-	once	TRBV5-6	TRBJ1-6	TGTGCCAGCAGCTGGGGACTTTCTCCCCTCCACTTT	CASSWGLSPLHF
-	-	TRBV9	TRBJ2-5	TGTGCCAGCAGCCCTACCCCGGGGGTTCAAGAGACCCAGTACTTC	CASSPTPGVQETQYF
TRBD1	-	TRBV5-4	TRBJ2-7	TGTGCCAGCAGCAGGGGACAGGGGACCTACGAGCAGTACTTC	CASSRGQGTYEQYF
-	-	TRBV30	TRBJ1-2	TGTGCCTGGAGCCTGGGACCCACGATTAACTATGGCTACACCTTC	CAWSLGPTINYGYTF
-	-	TRBV9	TRBJ1-2	TGTGCCAGCAGCGTAGAAGACGTCCCGTATGGCTACACCTTC	CASSVEDVPYGYTF
-	-	TRBV7-2	TRBJ2-1	TGTGCCAGCAGCGTTCGTTCGAGCTCCTACAATGAGCAGTTCTTC	CASSVRSSSYNEQFF
TRBD2	-	TRBV6-6	TRBJ2-1	TGTGCCAGCAGTTACTCGAATCTAGCGGGGTACAATGAGCAGTTCTTC	CASSYSNLAGYNEQFF
-	once	TRBV27	TRBJ2-2	TGTGCCAGCAGTTTAAGAGGGAACACCGGGGAGCTGTTTTTT	CASSLRGNTGELFF
-	-	TRBV14	TRBJ2-2	TGTGCCAGTAGTCGGAGGGGCACGAACACCGGGGAGCTGTTTTTT	CASSRRGTNTGELFF
TRBD2	few	TRBV15	TRBJ2-5	TGTGCCACCAGCAGAGAGGCGGGAGCTAAAGAGACCCAGTACTTC	CATSREAGAKETQYF
-	once	TRBV10-2	TRBJ1-5	TGCGCCAGCTCGGGGGCCGCAGTTCAGCCCCAGCATTTT	CASSGAAVQPQHF
-	-	TRBV29-1	TRBJ1-2	TGCAGCGTTGAGAGGGCAGGAATCTATGGCTACACCTTC	CSVERAGIYGYTF
-	-	TRBV10-1	TRBJ2-2	TGCGCCAGCAGTGTGCAGGGAGACGGGGAGCTGTTTTTT	CASSVQGDGELFF
-	-	TRBV7-9	TRBJ1-3	TGTGCCAGCAGCCAGAACCCGAGCTCTGGAAACACCATATATTTT	CASSQNPSSGNTIYF
-	once	TRBV6-5	TRBJ2-3	TGTGCCAGCTCCCAAAGTCCTAGCACAGATACGCAGTATTTT	CASSQSPSTDTQYF
-	-	TRBV2	TRBJ1-1	TGTGCCAGCAGGTGGGGAAACACTGAAGCTTTCTTT	CASRWGNTEAFF
-	-	TRBV2	TRBJ1-2	TGTGCCAGCAGTGAGAACAGGGTCCCTTATGGCTACACCTTC	CASSENRVPYGYTF
-	-	TRBV19	TRBJ1-1	TGTGCCAGTAGTATCACCACTAGGGGGATTGCTGAAGCTTTCTTT	CASSITTRGIAEAFF
-	-	TRBV12-3/TRBV12-4	TRBJ1-2	TGTGCCAGCAGTCCCGGGGTACTTGGCTACACCTTC	CASSPGVLGYTF
TRBD2	-	TRBV11-2	TRBJ2-1	TGTGCCAGCAGCATTGGTCTAGTTCTAGCGGGGGCCTACAATGAGCAGTTCTTC	CASSIGLVLAGAYNEQFF
-	once	TRBV19	TRBJ1-5	TGTGCCAGTAACCTACCGGGGGATCAGCCCCAGCATTTT	CASNLPGDQPQHF
TRBD1	-	TRBV29-1	TRBJ1-1	TGCAGCGTCCACGGACAGGGTGAAGCTTTCTTT	CSVHGQGEAFF
-	-	TRBV5-1	TRBJ2-6	TGCGCCAGCAGCTTGGACGTGGTTAGCTCTGGGGCCAACGTCCTGACTTTC	CASSLDVVSSGANVLTF
-	-	TRBV6-2/TRBV6-3	TRBJ2-3	TGTGCCAGCAGTTACCGGGACACCCACACCGATACGCAGTATTTT	CASSYRDTHTDTQYF
-	-	TRBV19	TRBJ1-2	TGTGCCAGTGGTCCGGGACATAGCTATGGCTACACCTTC	CASGPGHSYGYTF